Shown below are 24 T cell receptor beta chains from a single sample sequenced in a study of cytomegalovirus exposure and HLA in healthy donors. The primer mix had 60 Vbeta and 13 Jbeta primers. Clones were read by immunoSEQ multiplex PCR, and TCRdb kept only the in-frame ones, dropping some. The table shows around 90,000 clones, with around 84% occurring only once. The sequencing input was PBMCs. The receptors stem from a man aged 35 to 55 in good health and CMV-seropositive.

This chain uses TRBV11-3 with TRBJ2-3, with a tentative D call TRBD1 (6 bases). Looked up from germline, CDR1 is SGHNT and CDR2 is YENEEA. With 3 bases removed from V and 7 bases from J, the gap between germline ends came to 14 bases. This CDR3 is 14 amino acids long. The CDR3 loop reads CASSFSPGHNTQYF. Here the CDR3 DNA reads TGTGCCAGCAGCTTCAGCCCGGGACACAATACGCAGTATTTT.

The table lists this clone with a count of one. The gene calls are TRBV14 and TRBJ1-2; 8 nucleotides line up with TRBD1. The CDR3 is 13 residues long. Germline loops: CDR1 SGHDN, CDR2 FVKESK. Trimming at V came to 0 bases and at J to 9 bases, leaving 3 bases not matched to a gene. The CDR3, as DNA: TGTGCCAGCAGCCAAGACTACAGGGGGAGCTACACCTTC. Its translation: CASSQDYRGSYTF.

The chain employs TRBV11-2 and TRBJ2-3; D unclear. The CDR3 runs 15 residues. V was pared by 0 bases and J by 2 bases, with 9 bases between. Germline V gene lookup returns CDR1 SGHAT and CDR2 FQNNGV. CDR3 sequence reads: CASSLEGRPTDTQYF. In DNA form, the CDR3 reads TGTGCCAGCAGCTTAGAGGGCAGGCCCACAGATACGCAGTATTTT.

This chain connects TRBV6-1 to TRBJ2-5; a possible D gene is TRBD2 (6 bases). V lost 4 bases to trimming and J lost 7 bases, with 16 bases between them. Germline V CDR1 and CDR2: MNHNS, SASEGT. The CDR3 sequence is 14 residues long. The chain's CDR3 is CASSVLASQGTQYF. CDR3 sequence (DNA): TGTGCCAGCAGTGTACTAGCTTCCCAGGGGACCCAGTACTTC.

The CDR3 DNA reads as TGTGCCAGCAGTTCTCGGGTTCACGAGCAGTACTTC. Translated: CASSSRVHEQYF. The chain combines TRBV28 with TRBJ2-7, with D unresolved. CDR3 length: 12 amino acids. From germline, CDR1 is MDHEN and CDR2 SYDVKM. Trimming took 4 bases from V and 5 from J, leaving 9 bases between them.

The V call is TRBV19, the J call TRBJ2-2, with 9 positions matching TRBD1. The CDR3 length is 14 residues. From germline, CDR1 is LNHDA and CDR2 SQIVND (reference sequence). The V segment lost 11 bases and the J segment 6 bases; nucleotides outside the gene matches: 10. The CDR3 bases are TGTGCCTGCGGGACAGGGAATAGCGCCGGGGAGCTGTTTTTT. It yields the protein CACGTGNSAGELFF.

The V call is TRBV18, the J call TRBJ1-1; perhaps TRBD1 as D (5 bases). Germline V gene lookup returns CDR1 KGHSH and CDR2 LQKENI. Trimming stripped 0 bases from V and 0 bases from J, with 14 bases between. The CDR3 has 17 residues. The CDR3 coding sequence is TGTGCCAGCTCACCACCGGGTCGACAGTTTATGAACACTGAAGCTTTCTTT. It is translated as CASSPPGRQFMNTEAFF.

The V gene is TRBV7-9, the J gene TRBJ1-4; the D gene is possibly TRBD1 (6 bases). The CDR3 has 15 residues. Trimming removed 6 bases at V and 3 bases at J, with 14 bases between. Germline CDR1 SEHNR, CDR2 FQNEAQ (reference sequence). The CDR3 reads CASRSPGHSNEKLFF. The CDR3 DNA reads as TGTGCCAGCAGGTCGCCGGGACACTCTAATGAAAAACTGTTTTTT.

The chain has TRBV2 and TRBJ2-7; 12 bases are a match to TRBD2. The CDR3 runs to 16 residues. From germline, CDR1 is SNHLY and CDR2 FYNNEI. V lost 6 bases to trimming and J lost 6 bases; unmatched junction nucleotides: 12. CDR3 sequence: CASRPGLAGSGREQYF. CDR3 nucleotide sequence: TGTGCCAGCAGACCAGGACTAGCGGGATCAGGACGCGAGCAGTACTTC.

V gene TRBV18 combines with J gene TRBJ1-1, with TRBD1 identical over 9 bases. This CDR3 is 13 amino acids long. The J segment lost 1 base and the V segment lost 8 bases, leaving 2 bases of the junction unmatched. Germline V gene data show CDR1 as KGHSH and CDR2 as LQKENI. The CDR3 spells CASRQGENTEAFF. CDR3 DNA sequence: TGTGCCAGCCGACAGGGGGAGAACACTGAAGCTTTCTTT. Together with reference TRBV18 and TRBJ1-1, the CDR3 gives the full variable domain: NAGVMQNPRHLVRRRGQEARLRCSPMKGHSHVYWYRQLPEEGLKFMVYLQKENIIDESGMPKERFSAEFPKEGPSILRIQQVVRGDSAAYFCASRQGENTEAFFGQGTRLTVV.

This chain connects TRBV28 to TRBJ2-1; the D gene is possibly TRBD1 (7 bases). Germline CDR1 reads MDHEN; CDR2 reads SYDVKM. CDR3 size: 15 residues. The V end was cut by 2 bases, the J end by 5 bases, with 13 bases between. The DNA of the CDR3 is TGTGCCAGCAGTTTAGACAGGGCGGGGAACAATGAGCAGTTCTTC. Encoded protein: CASSLDRAGNNEQFF.

This clone was recorded once. The chain recombines TRBV6-5 with TRBJ2-1, with D tentatively TRBD2 (5 bases). The ends were cut back, 2 bases at V and 5 bases at J, with 13 bases in the middle. Germline CDR1 is MNHEY and CDR2 is SVGAGI. The CDR3 runs to 15 residues. The CDR3 DNA follows: TGTGCCAGCAGTTACGGCCCCACTAGAAACAATGAGCAGTTCTTC. This translates into CASSYGPTRNNEQFF.

This CDR3 reads CASRGQLTNEKLFF. The CDR3 bases are TGCGCCAGCAGAGGACAGCTAACTAATGAAAAACTGTTTTTT. The V gene is TRBV10-2, the J gene TRBJ1-4; D is possibly TRBD1 (6 bases). CDR3 length equals 14 residues. Germline assignment: CDR1 WSHSY and CDR2 SAAADI. V lost 6 bases, J lost 1 base, and 9 bases lay in between.

The chain couples TRBV23-1 to TRBJ1-5; D remains unclear. TRBV23-1 carries the ORF label, with uncertain function. The CDR3 has 16 amino acids. V was clipped by 9 bases and J by 3 bases, with 21 bases between them. CDR3 amino acids: CASRPFRVVYNQPQHF. The CDR3 coding sequence is TGCGCCAGTCGCCCCTTCCGGGTCGTGTACAATCAGCCCCAGCATTTT.

This chain uses TRBV5-1 with TRBJ2-3; TRBD2 matches 9 bases. From germline, CDR1 is SGHRS and CDR2 YFSETQ. Unmatched junction bases numbered 3, after V lost 5 bases and J lost 2 bases. The CDR3 consists of 14 residues. CDR3: CASSASGTTDTQYF. CDR3 nucleotides: TGCGCCAGCAGTGCTAGCGGGACCACAGATACGCAGTATTTT.

This clone was counted a few times. Germline is not matched at one junction end, which may reflect a read error. The gene calls are TRBV19 and TRBJ2-2; TRBD2 matches 7 bases. Looked up from germline, CDR1 is LNHDA and CDR2 is SQIVND (reference sequence). The CDR3 is 12 residues long. The CDR3: CASSMKSGDLFF. CDR3 nucleotide sequence: TGTGCCAGTAGTATGAAGAGCGGGGACCTGTTTTTT.

The chain carries TRBV5-4 and TRBJ1-1, with a tentative D call TRBD1 (6 bases). Germline-derived CDR1 and CDR2 are SGHNT and YYREEE (reference sequence). V was clipped by 3 bases and J by 1 base, with 7 bases between them. The length of the CDR3 is 13 residues. This CDR3 is CASSSGQNTEAFF. CDR3 nucleotides: TGTGCCAGCAGCTCGGGACAGAACACTGAAGCTTTCTTT.

The CDR3 region is CASSLDRDTQYF. DNA for the CDR3: TGTGCCAGCAGCTTGGATCGGGATACGCAGTATTTT. The rearrangement uses TRBV5-6 and TRBJ2-3; D uncertain. This CDR3 is built from 12 residues. V lost 0 bases and J 6 bases, leaving 5 bases between the germline ends. Germline CDR1 reads SGHDT; CDR2 reads YYEEEE.

This chain joins TRBV2 and TRBJ2-7; D is uncertain. CDR3 length: 13 residues. Trimming left V 6 bases short and J 2 bases short, with 11 bases between. CDR1 is SNHLY, CDR2 FYNNEI, per germline. CDR3 nucleotide sequence: TGTGCCAGCAGGACCGGGTCGCCCTACGAGCAGTACTTC. This gives the protein CASRTGSPYEQYF. The full variable domain, with the rest looked up from reference TRBV2 and TRBJ2-7, is EPEVTQTPSHQVTQMGQEVILRCVPISNHLYFYWYRQILGQKVEFLVSFYNNEISEKSEIFDDQFSVERPDGSNFTLKIRSTKLEDSAMYFCASRTGSPYEQYFGPGTRLTVT.

This clone was counted a single time. CDR3 amino acids: CASSLAGSNLGNTIYF. The CDR3 DNA reads TGTGCCAGCAGCTTAGCCGGGTCCAATCTCGGAAACACCATATATTTT. V gene TRBV7-3 combines with J gene TRBJ1-3; D unclear. This CDR3 comprises 16 residues. Germline loops: CDR1 SGHTA, CDR2 FQGTGA. The ends were cut back, 2 bases at V and 4 bases at J, with 15 bases in the middle.

V gene TRBV4-2 combines with J gene TRBJ2-5; 13 nucleotides line up with TRBD2. The J call is doubtful: the DNA matches TRBJ2-7 better. There are 15 residues in the CDR3. From germline, CDR1 is LGHNA and CDR2 YNFKEQ. The CDR3 nucleotides read TGTGCCAGCAGCCCAGGGACTAGCGGGATATACGAGCAGTACTTC. This codes for CASSPGTSGIYEQYF.

This clone came up once. The chain carries TRBV5-5 and TRBJ2-7; tentative D call: TRBD1 (9 bases). Germline V gene data show CDR1 as SGHKS and CDR2 as YYEKEE (reference sequence). V lost 4 bases to trimming and J lost 5 bases, with 16 bases between them. CDR3 length: 14 residues. The CDR3 sequence: CASSRGGTGNEQYF. The CDR3 DNA is TGTGCCAGCAGCCGGGGGGGGACAGGGAACGAGCAGTACTTC.

The J gene is TRBJ2-7, the V gene TRBV28; tentatively, D is TRBD1 (7 bases). CDR1 and CDR2 from the germline V gene are MDHEN and SYDVKM. CDR3 length: 15 residues. Deletions cut 2 bases from V and 3 bases from J, with 14 bases between. CDR3 in amino acids: CASSLVNRGGYEQYF. CDR3 coding DNA: TGTGCCAGCAGTTTAGTTAACAGGGGAGGCTACGAGCAGTACTTC.

This clone was observed once. This chain uses TRBV6-1 with TRBJ1-2, with TRBD1 matching 8 bases. CDR3 length: 13 amino acids. Germline V gene lookup returns CDR1 MNHNS and CDR2 SASEGT. Trimming at V came to 5 bases and at J to 6 bases, leaving 5 bases not matched to a gene. The CDR3 spells CASSFRTGNGYTF. CDR3 DNA: TGTGCCAGCAGTTTCCGGACAGGGAATGGCTACACCTTC.